This T cell receptor (beta chain) stems from a study of blood T cell repertoires in COVID-19. Study details: COVID-19 samples from acute and convalescent phases originated in the United States, Italy and Spain. The analysed material was cDNA or gDNA that came from T cells, B-cell-depleted T cells, or PBMCs.

The CDR3 totals 16 residues. V lost 5 bases to trimming and J lost 7 bases; unmatched junction nucleotides: 11. The germline V gene has CDR1 MDHEN and CDR2 SYDVKM. Per the authors' pipeline: Amplification with reference gene primers provided the estimates of nucleated cell counts. The protocol was immunoSEQ multiplex PCR, while the TCRdb copy is restricted to in-frame clones and leaves out a portion. V, J and clone size are those of that table, while D and trimming were read from the DNA. The sample includes about 240,000 clones, under 85% of them seen just once. Input material: peripheral blood. This TCR was recovered from a human donor in a cohort sampled during active COVID-19. The J gene is TRBJ2-2, the V gene TRBV28; 9 bases are shared with TRBD2. The CDR3 DNA reads TGTGCCAGCAGTCTCAAGCCGGGACTAGCATACGGGGAGCTGTTTTTT. Translated: CASSLKPGLAYGELFF.